The 14 T cell receptor beta chains listed next were all sequenced from one sample in a study of CD8 T cells in Susac syndrome. Reverse transcription of about 0.5 to 1 ug RNA used random hexamers. TCRdb re-analysed the immunoSEQ multiplex PCR reads in MiXCR, keeping a single row per CDR3 protein. The profile shows 130,000 to 150,000 distinct CDR3 sequences, approximately 94% of them singletons. The sample taken for sequencing was CD4+ T cells from PBMCs. The receptors shown here come from a human donor with Susac syndrome.

This chain links TRBV20-1 with TRBJ2-7; 8 bases are shared with TRBD1. This CDR3 comprises 12 residues. Germline assignment: CDR1 DFQATT and CDR2 SNEGSKA (reference sequence). Trimming at V came to 6 bases and at J to 1 base, leaving 2 bases not matched to a gene. CDR3 protein: CSANRGSYEQYF. DNA of the CDR3: TGCAGTGCCAACAGGGGGTCCTACGAGCAGTACTTC.

The chain combines TRBV24-1 with TRBJ2-5, with 14 bases fitting TRBD2. CDR3 length: 17 residues. The germline V gene has CDR1 KGHDR and CDR2 SFDVKD. J lost 5 bases, V lost 4 bases, and 8 bases had no gene match. CDR3: CATSDPGLAGAMETQYF. The CDR3 DNA sequence: TGTGCCACCAGTGACCCGGGACTAGCGGGAGCAATGGAGACCCAGTACTTC.

This rearrangement joins TRBV18 to TRBJ2-1, with a possible D match to TRBD1 (5 bases). The V gene lost 0 bases and the J gene lost 3 bases, with 21 bases spanning the gap. The germline CDR1 and CDR2 sequences are KGHSH and LQKENI. The CDR3 length is 19 residues. The DNA of the CDR3 is TGTGCCAGCTCACCACCGGGCCAGGGATACGTATCGATCTACAATGAGCAGTTCTTC. Its protein product is CASSPPGQGYVSIYNEQFF.

This chain links TRBV5-4 with TRBJ2-5; D gene unclear. The germline V gene has CDR1 SGHNT and CDR2 YYREEE (reference sequence). The CDR3 contains 13 residues. V was trimmed by 1 base and J by 6 bases, leaving 10 bases between them. DNA for the CDR3: TGTGCCAGCAGCTTGTTTGGCGCACAGACCCAGTACTTC. Amino acid sequence: CASSLFGAQTQYF. Using reference TRBV5-4 and TRBJ2-5 for the parts outside the CDR3, the full variable domain is ETGVTQSPTHLIKTRGQQVTLRCSSQSGHNTVSWYQQALGQGPQFIFQYYREEENGRGNFPPRFSGLQFPNYSSELNVNALELDDSALYLCASSLFGAQTQYFGPGTRLLVL.

The CDR3 here is CATTLVAGAYNEQFF. CDR3 in DNA: TGTGCCACCACATTGGTAGCGGGAGCCTACAATGAGCAGTTCTTC. This rearrangement joins TRBV28 to TRBJ2-1; 9 positions match TRBD2. Germline lookup yields CDR1 MDHEN and CDR2 SYDVKM. The CDR3 is 15 amino acids. J was trimmed by 2 bases and V by 10 bases; bases with no gene match: 9.

This clonotype was observed once. The chain combines TRBV29-1 with TRBJ1-3; a weak D match, TRBD1 (6 bases). Germline assignment: CDR1 SQVTM and CDR2 ANQGSEA. The CDR3 is 11 amino acids. Trimming took off 2 bases at V and 7 bases at J, with 6 bases between the two ends. The CDR3 loop reads CSVERGNTIYF. DNA of the CDR3: TGCAGCGTTGAAAGGGGGAACACCATATATTTT.

The rearrangement links TRBV20-1 to TRBJ2-7; D uncertain. The CDR3 extends over 12 amino acids. Per germline, CDR1 DFQATT and CDR2 SNEGSKA (reference sequence). V lost 0 bases, J lost 0 bases, and 3 bases lay in between. The CDR3 DNA follows: TGCAGTGCTAGAGACTACTCCTACGAGCAGTACTTC. It specifies CSARDYSYEQYF.

This chain joins TRBV12-5 and TRBJ2-5, with D perhaps TRBD1 (6 bases). The CDR3 runs to 15 residues. The V and J ends lost 5 bases and 1 base respectively, with 14 bases between them. The V gene's germline CDR1 is LGHNT and CDR2 FRNRAP. CDR3 DNA sequence: TGTGCTAGTGGTCGCCGGGACATTCTCCAAGAGACCCAGTACTTC. Residues: CASGRRDILQETQYF.

The chain couples TRBV29-1 to TRBJ2-4, with D tentatively TRBD1 or TRBD2 (5 bases each). The length of the CDR3 is 14 residues. Germline assignment: CDR1 SQVTM and CDR2 ANQGSEA. Trimming took 6 bases from V and 2 from J, leaving 14 bases between them. CDR3 protein: CSVTVRGPKNIQYF. The CDR3 DNA sequence: TGCAGCGTCACCGTGAGGGGACCCAAAAACATTCAGTACTTC.

The gene calls are TRBV20-1 and TRBJ1-5, with D tentatively TRBD1 (5 bases). The CDR3 runs 12 residues. Trimming took off 3 bases at V and 6 bases at J, with 9 bases between the two ends. Germline assignment: CDR1 DFQATT and CDR2 SNEGSKA (reference sequence). The CDR3 loop reads CSASPGSQPQHF. As DNA, the CDR3 is TGCAGTGCTAGCCCAGGGTCTCAGCCCCAGCATTTT.

The chain is built from TRBV29-1 and TRBJ1-1, with D unclear. V was cut by 2 bases and J by 0 bases, with 7 bases left in between. The CDR3 consists of 13 residues. The germline V gene has CDR1 SQVTM and CDR2 ANQGSEA. The CDR3 sequence: CSVELSMNTEAFF. As DNA, the CDR3 is TGCAGCGTTGAACTCAGTATGAACACTGAAGCTTTCTTT. Supplemented by reference TRBV29-1 and TRBJ1-1, the full variable domain reads SAVISQKPSRDICQRGTSLTIQCQVDSQVTMMFWYRQQPGQSLTLIATANQGSEATYESGFVIDKFPISRPNLTFSTLTVSNMSPEDSSIYLCSVELSMNTEAFFGQGTRLTVV.

The chain uses TRBV5-1 and TRBJ1-4; TRBD1 is a possible D gene (6 bases). Germline V CDR1 and CDR2: SGHRS, YFSETQ. The V end lost 6 bases, the J end lost 8 bases, and 14 bases lay between the germline ends. The CDR3 loop spans 13 amino acids. The CDR3 reads CASTTEGEEKLFF. CDR3 DNA: TGCGCCAGCACCACTGAGGGGGAAGAAAAACTGTTTTTT. Together with reference TRBV5-1 and TRBJ1-4, the CDR3 gives the full variable domain: KAGVTQTPRYLIKTRGQQVTLSCSPISGHRSVSWYQQTPGQGLQFLFEYFSETQRNKGNFPGRFSGRQFSNSRSEMNVSTLELGDSALYLCASTTEGEEKLFFGSGTQLSVL.

DNA of the CDR3: TGCAGCGTCTCCGTCAGCCACTACGAGCAGTACTTC. Translation gives CSVSVSHYEQYF. The chain joins TRBV29-1 to TRBJ2-7; D ambiguous. Trimming left V 6 bases short and J 3 bases short, with 12 bases between. Germline CDR1 and CDR2: SQVTM and ANQGSEA. The CDR3 runs to 12 residues.

This sequence joins TRBV7-2 and TRBJ1-5; tentatively, D is TRBD1 (5 bases). The V gene's germline CDR1 is SGHTA and CDR2 FQGNSA. The V end lost 8 bases, the J end lost 4 bases, and 18 bases lay between the germline ends. The CDR3 has 15 residues. The CDR3 spells CASGPTAGQNQPQHF. In DNA, the CDR3 is TGTGCCAGCGGCCCGACAGCAGGGCAGAATCAGCCCCAGCATTTT.